These 27 T cell receptor beta chains share one sample of origin, sequenced in a study of blood T cell repertoires in COVID-19. The protocol was immunoSEQ multiplex PCR, while the TCRdb copy is restricted to in-frame clones and leaves out a portion. Altogether roughly 200,000 clones are present, about nine tenths being singletons, with the ten largest covering about 6.7%. Sequenced input: peripheral blood. The receptor source for this set is a middle-aged man with acute or convalescent COVID-19.

In DNA form, the CDR3 reads TGTGCCAGTAGCCTAATACAGGGCCCTAATGAAAAACTGTTTTTT. It yields the protein CASSLIQGPNEKLFF. The chain has TRBV19 and TRBJ1-4, with D maybe TRBD1 (6 bases). This CDR3 spans 15 amino acids. Germline V gene sequence: CDR1 LNHDA, CDR2 SQIVND (reference sequence). Trimming stripped 6 bases from V and 3 bases from J, with 14 bases between.

The genes are TRBV6-1 and TRBJ2-7; 10 bases line up with TRBD1. V was clipped by 2 bases and J by 2 bases; unmatched bases: 3. There are 15 residues in the CDR3. Germline CDR1 is MNHNS and CDR2 is SASEGT. This chain's CDR3 is CASSEMTGGTYEQYF. DNA of the CDR3: TGTGCCAGCAGTGAAATGACAGGGGGCACCTACGAGCAGTACTTC.

The chain links TRBV30 to TRBJ2-3; the match to TRBD2 covers 8 bases. The CDR3 covers 14 residues. V trimming: 1 base; J trimming: 3 bases; junction bases outside the gene matches: 3. Germline CDR1 and CDR2: GTSNPN and SVGIG (reference sequence). CDR3 amino acids: CAWSETGGTDTQYF. The CDR3 nucleotides are TGTGCCTGGAGTGAAACGGGGGGGACAGATACGCAGTATTTT.

This rearrangement joins TRBV2 to TRBJ2-7; 8 nucleotides align to TRBD2. The CDR3 has 14 amino acids. With V trimmed by 9 bases and J by 4 bases, 11 bases remained unmatched. Per germline, CDR1 SNHLY and CDR2 FYNNEI. The CDR3 DNA follows: TGTGCCAGTACCGAAGCGGGGGTAGGGTACGAGCAGTACTTC. It translates to CASTEAGVGYEQYF. Full variable domain (remainder filled in from reference TRBV2 and TRBJ2-7): EPEVTQTPSHQVTQMGQEVILRCVPISNHLYFYWYRQILGQKVEFLVSFYNNEISEKSEIFDDQFSVERPDGSNFTLKIRSTKLEDSAMYFCASTEAGVGYEQYFGPGTRLTVT.

The chain recombines TRBV6-5 with TRBJ2-3; the D gene is possibly TRBD2 (6 bases). This CDR3 is built from 15 residues. Germline V gives CDR1 MNHEY, CDR2 SVGAGI. The V end lost 5 bases, the J end lost 6 bases, and 18 bases lay between the germline ends. CDR3 nucleotide sequence: TGTGCCAGCAGTCCCCGGCGGGGAGGAACGGATACGCAGTATTTT. It yields the protein CASSPRRGGTDTQYF.

The genes are TRBV2 and TRBJ1-3, with a possible D match to TRBD1 (5 bases). The germline V gene has CDR1 SNHLY and CDR2 FYNNEI. The CDR3 loop spans 14 amino acids. V was clipped by 4 bases and J by 1 base, with 8 bases between them. The CDR3 DNA reads TGTGCCAGCAGTGGACAGCATTCTGGAAACACCATATATTTT. The encoded protein is CASSGQHSGNTIYF.

The gene calls are TRBV27 and TRBJ1-3; 8 bases align to TRBD1. CDR3 length: 15 amino acids. V lost 3 bases to trimming and J lost 4 bases; unmatched junction nucleotides: 5. The germline gives CDR1 MNHEY, CDR2 SMNVEV (reference sequence). Written as DNA, the CDR3 is TGTGCCAGCAGTTTCGACGGACAGGGAGGAAACACCATATATTTT. This gives the protein CASSFDGQGGNTIYF.

V and J are TRBV25-1 and TRBJ2-7; tentative D call: TRBD2 (6 bases). V dropped 1 base and J dropped 6 bases, with 13 bases sitting between them. Germline assignment: CDR1 MGHDK and CDR2 SYGVNS. The CDR3 totals 14 residues. The CDR3 here is CASSEWAGLGEQYF. CDR3 coding DNA: TGTGCCAGCAGTGAATGGGCGGGGCTGGGCGAGCAGTACTTC.

The table lists this clone with a count of one. The genes are TRBV28 and TRBJ2-7; D call uncertain. Germline-derived CDR1 and CDR2 are MDHEN and SYDVKM. The CDR3 covers 15 residues. Trimming removed 2 bases at V and 0 bases at J, with 11 bases between. As DNA, the CDR3 is TGTGCCAGCAGTTTACTGCCTACCTACTCCTACGAGCAGTACTTC. Residues: CASSLLPTYSYEQYF.

J is TRBJ1-5 and V is TRBV30; TRBD1 might be the D (5 bases). The CDR3 sequence is 12 residues long. V was cut by 1 base and J by 15 bases, with 16 bases left in between. Germline CDR1 reads GTSNPN; CDR2 reads SVGIG (reference sequence). This CDR3 reads CAWSGIRGSRHF. The CDR3, as DNA: TGTGCCTGGAGTGGTATCCGGGGGTCAAGGCATTTT.

This chain links TRBV10-2 with TRBJ1-1; tentative D call: TRBD1 (6 bases). Germline V gene data show CDR1 as WSHSY and CDR2 as SAAADI. CDR3 length: 14 amino acids. Trimming cost V 7 bases and J 1 base, with 13 bases left between them. This CDR3 reads CASTAGTSNTEAFF. CDR3 nucleotide sequence: TGCGCCAGCACCGCTGGGACATCGAACACTGAAGCTTTCTTT.

This chain links TRBV4-2 with TRBJ1-2, with D unclear. Trimming pared 1 base from V and 6 bases from J, leaving 12 bases between. CDR3 size: 14 residues. Germline CDR1 is LGHNA and CDR2 is YNFKEQ. The CDR3 sequence: CASSQAVKAHGYTF. CDR3 nucleotide sequence: TGTGCCAGCAGCCAAGCTGTCAAAGCTCATGGCTACACCTTC.

The gene calls are TRBV11-3 and TRBJ1-1, with D perhaps matching TRBD1 (5 bases). This CDR3 has 14 amino acids. Germline lookup yields CDR1 SGHNT and CDR2 YENEEA. V was clipped by 5 bases and J by 4 bases, with 14 bases between them. The CDR3 spells CASSLGAPTTEAFF. DNA for the CDR3: TGTGCCAGCAGCCTAGGGGCCCCGACCACTGAAGCTTTCTTT.

This chain links TRBV5-4 with TRBJ2-5, with a possible D match to TRBD2 (5 bases). Germline V gene lookup returns CDR1 SGHNT and CDR2 YYREEE (reference sequence). The CDR3 is 14 residues long. Trimming stripped 1 base from V and 1 base from J, with 8 bases between. CDR3 in DNA: TGTGCCAGCAGCTTGTCGAGCGGCCAAGAGACCCAGTACTTC. Translating it yields CASSLSSGQETQYF.

The rearrangement links TRBV7-9 to TRBJ1-2, with 7 nucleotides matching TRBD1. The V segment lost 5 bases and the J segment 2 bases; nucleotides outside the gene matches: 2. Germline CDR1 is SEHNR and CDR2 is FQNEAQ (reference sequence). CDR3 length equals 13 residues. DNA for the CDR3: TGTGCCAGCAGCGTGACAGGGAACTATGGCTACACCTTC. Amino acids: CASSVTGNYGYTF.

The V and J genes are TRBV6-5 and TRBJ1-6; tentative D call: TRBD1 (5 bases). CDR1 MNHEY and CDR2 SVGAGI come from the germline V gene. V gave up 7 bases and J gave up 7 bases, with 17 bases separating them. The CDR3 loop spans 15 amino acids. The CDR3 DNA follows: TGTGCCAGCACCTCGAGCGGGGGAAGGAATTCACCCCTCCACTTT. Translation: CASTSSGGRNSPLHF.

J is TRBJ1-2 and V is TRBV2; D may be TRBD1 (5 bases). Trimming removed 4 bases from V and 2 bases from J, with 8 bases in between. CDR1 is SNHLY and CDR2 is FYNNEI in the germline V gene. This CDR3 region has 13 residues. The CDR3 loop reads CASSGGANYGYTF. The DNA for the CDR3 is TGTGCCAGCAGTGGCGGGGCGAACTATGGCTACACCTTC.

V is TRBV7-3 and J is TRBJ2-2; a weak D match, TRBD1 (5 bases). CDR3 length: 18 amino acids. The germline gives CDR1 SGHTA, CDR2 FQGTGA. Trimming cost V 0 bases and J 1 base, with 15 bases left between them. The CDR3 sequence: CASSLTAGRGLNTGELFF. DNA for the CDR3: TGTGCCAGCAGCTTAACCGCTGGAAGGGGCTTGAACACCGGGGAGCTGTTTTTT.

V and J are TRBV5-4 and TRBJ2-1, with 9 positions matching TRBD1. Per the germline V gene, CDR1 is SGHNT and CDR2 is YYREEE (reference sequence). The CDR3 runs 16 residues. V shed 3 bases and J 0 bases; nucleotides not matched to a gene: 4. CDR3 in DNA: TGTGCCAGCAGCTCGACAGGGGGGAGCTCCTACAATGAGCAGTTCTTC. Its protein is CASSSTGGSSYNEQFF.

The chain recombines TRBV5-1 with TRBJ2-6, with D uncertain. The ends were cut back, 5 bases at V and 0 bases at J, with 9 bases in the middle. The CDR3 covers 15 residues. CDR1 and CDR2 (germline): SGHRS, YFSETQ. As DNA, the CDR3 is TGCGCCAGCAGACCCGAGAGCTCTGGGGCCAACGTCCTGACTTTC. Amino acids: CASRPESSGANVLTF.

This chain uses TRBV27 with TRBJ2-5; tentative D call: TRBD2 (6 bases). V lost 5 bases and J 4 bases, leaving 11 bases between the germline ends. The CDR3 contains 13 residues. Per germline, CDR1 MNHEY and CDR2 SMNVEV (reference sequence). The CDR3 sequence: CASSARRGETQYF. The DNA of the CDR3 is TGTGCCAGCAGTGCGAGGCGGGGAGAGACCCAGTACTTC.

This sequence joins TRBV10-3 and TRBJ1-1; D possibly corresponds to TRBD1 (5 bases). Germline V gene data show CDR1 as ENHRY and CDR2 as SYGVKD. The length of the CDR3 is 12 residues. V lost 6 bases and J lost 4, with 9 bases in between. The CDR3 DNA follows: TGTGCCATCAGGGACACAATCACTGAAGCTTTCTTT. Protein: CAIRDTITEAFF.

The CDR3 protein is CASSESQGLYRLTSTDTQYF. The CDR3 coding sequence is TGTGCCAGCAGTGAATCGCAGGGCCTCTACCGATTAACTAGCACAGATACGCAGTATTTT. V and J are TRBV2 and TRBJ2-3; weak D call: TRBD1 (5 bases). The CDR3 sequence is 20 residues long. The V end lost 2 bases, the J end lost 0 bases, and 24 bases lay between the germline ends. CDR1 and CDR2 from the germline V gene are SNHLY and FYNNEI.

The gene calls are TRBV7-3 and TRBJ2-3; 7 bases fit TRBD2. V was clipped by 3 bases and J by 0 bases; unmatched bases: 3. Per the germline V gene, CDR1 is SGHTA and CDR2 is FQGTGA. The CDR3 is 15 residues long. The CDR3 DNA follows: TGTGCCAGCAGCTTCCAGGGAGGGAGCACAGATACGCAGTATTTT. Amino acids: CASSFQGGSTDTQYF.

The CDR3 sequence: CATSRPWGGETQYF. The CDR3 DNA reads as TGTGCCACCAGCAGGCCGTGGGGGGGAGAGACCCAGTACTTC. The gene calls are TRBV15 and TRBJ2-5; 7 bases agree with TRBD2. CDR1 is LNHNV and CDR2 is YYDKDF in the germline V gene (reference sequence). Germline trimming cut 3 bases from V and 4 bases from J; bases unmatched to any gene: 5. The CDR3 has 14 residues.

Remarks on this clone: The junction does not match germline at one end; this may be a read error. J is TRBJ1-1 and V is TRBV5-4; D possibly corresponds to TRBD1 (5 bases). Germline V gives CDR1 SGHNT, CDR2 YYREEE (reference sequence). This CDR3 is 15 amino acids long. CDR3 bases: TGTGCCAGCAGATTGGCAGCGGGGCGGGACACTGAAGCTTTCTTT. Translation: CASRLAAGRDTEAFF.

This clone came up once. This chain joins TRBV4-2 and TRBJ2-2; a possible D gene is TRBD1 (5 bases). The germline V gene has CDR1 LGHNA and CDR2 YNFKEQ. V dropped 2 bases and J dropped 6 bases, with 16 bases sitting between them. The CDR3 has 16 residues. This chain's CDR3 is CASSQMGQGLAGELFF. The CDR3 nucleotides read TGTGCCAGCAGCCAAATGGGGCAGGGATTGGCCGGGGAGCTGTTTTTT.